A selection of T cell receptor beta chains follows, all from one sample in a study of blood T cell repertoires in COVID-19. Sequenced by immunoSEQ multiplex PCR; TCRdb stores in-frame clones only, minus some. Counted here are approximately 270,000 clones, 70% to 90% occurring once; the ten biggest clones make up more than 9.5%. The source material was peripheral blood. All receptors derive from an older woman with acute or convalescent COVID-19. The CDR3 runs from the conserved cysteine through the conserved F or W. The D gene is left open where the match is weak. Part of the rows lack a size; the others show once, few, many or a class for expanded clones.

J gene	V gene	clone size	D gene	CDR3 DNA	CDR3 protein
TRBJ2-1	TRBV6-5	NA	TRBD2	TGTGCCACCCGGGGGGGTGAGCAGTTCTTC	CATRGGEQFF
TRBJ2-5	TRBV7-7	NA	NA	TGTGCTAGCAGCTTAGTCGGGACACCCCAAGAGACCCAGTACTTC	CASSLVGTPQETQYF
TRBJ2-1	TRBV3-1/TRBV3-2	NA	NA	TGTGCCAGCACGGGGGGCGATGAGCAGTTCTTC	CASTGGDEQFF
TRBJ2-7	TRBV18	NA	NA	TGTGCCAGCTCACCAGACGGTGGCGGGAACTCCTACGAGCAGTACTTC	CASSPDGGGNSYEQYF
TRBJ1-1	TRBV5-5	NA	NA	TGTGCCAGCAGCTTGGCCACGGGGGGGTACACTGAAGCTTTCTTT	CASSLATGGYTEAFF
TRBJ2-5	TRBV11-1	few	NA	TGTGCCAGCAGCTTCCAGGACCAAGAGACCCAGTACTTC	CASSFQDQETQYF
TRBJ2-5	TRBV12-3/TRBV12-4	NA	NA	TGTGCCAGCAGTTTAAGAGTCGAGACCCAGTACTTC	CASSLRVETQYF
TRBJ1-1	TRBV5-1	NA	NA	TGCGCCAGCAGCTTGGTCAGGGGAGAGAGGGAAAACACTGAAGCTTTCTTT	CASSLVRGERENTEAFF
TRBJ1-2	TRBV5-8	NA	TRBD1	TGTGCCAGCAGTTTGACAGGGGAGATGAGGTACACCTTC	CASSLTGEMRYTF
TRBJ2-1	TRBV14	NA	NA	TGTGCCAGCAGCCAAGGAGAGTCAGGGAAGCAGTTCTTC	CASSQGESGKQFF
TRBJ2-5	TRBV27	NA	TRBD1	TGTGCCAGCAGTCCCCGCCGGGACAGCCCCCAGTACTTC	CASSPRRDSPQYF
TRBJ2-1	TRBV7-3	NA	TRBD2	TGTGCCAGCAGCTTAGAATCTGGTCTAGCGGGGACCCATGAGCAGTTCTTC	CASSLESGLAGTHEQFF
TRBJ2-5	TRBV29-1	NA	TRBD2	TGCAGCGTTATGGTGGTAGCGGGGGACCTCCAGGAGACCCAGTACTTC	CSVMVVAGDLQETQYF
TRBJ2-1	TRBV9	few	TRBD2	TGTGCCAGCAGCGCCCGGACTAGCGGGGGGATCTCCTACAATGAGCAGTTCTTC	CASSARTSGGISYNEQFF
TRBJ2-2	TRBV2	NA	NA	TGTGCCAGCAGTGCAGTAGCGATGAACACCGGGGAGCTGTTTTTT	CASSAVAMNTGELFF
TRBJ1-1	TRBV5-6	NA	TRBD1	TGTGCCAGCAGCCGAGGGGACAGCGTCGAAGCTTTCTTT	CASSRGDSVEAFF
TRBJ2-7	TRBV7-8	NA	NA	TGTGCCAGCAGCTTTTTCGGCAGGGGAGAATACGAGCAGTACTTC	CASSFFGRGEYEQYF
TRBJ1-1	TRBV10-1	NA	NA	TGCGCCAGCAGTGAAAATATGAACACTGAAGCTTTCTTT	CASSENMNTEAFF
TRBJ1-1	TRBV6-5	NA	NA	TGTGCCAGCACTCCCCGGGGGGTGAACACTGAAGCTTTCTTT	CASTPRGVNTEAFF
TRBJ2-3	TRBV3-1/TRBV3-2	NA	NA	TGTGCCAGCAGCCAAAACCCCGGGGGCACAGATACGCAGTATTTT	CASSQNPGGTDTQYF
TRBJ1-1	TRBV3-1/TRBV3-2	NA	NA	TGTGCCAGCAGCCAAGGTGCCGGGGGCACTGAAGCTTTCTTT	CASSQGAGGTEAFF
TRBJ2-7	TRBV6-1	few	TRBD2	TGTGCCAGCAGTGAGAGGACTAGCGGGGGGCAAGACGAGCAGTACTTC	CASSERTSGGQDEQYF
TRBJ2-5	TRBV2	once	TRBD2	TGTGCCAGCAGTGGACTAGCGGTTCAAGAGACCCAGTACTTC	CASSGLAVQETQYF
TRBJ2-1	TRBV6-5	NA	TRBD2	TGTGCCAGCAGTCACCGAGCGGGGGCATGGGAGTTCTTC	CASSHRAGAWEFF
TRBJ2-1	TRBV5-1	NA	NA	TGCGCCAGCGAAACGGGGGACCACTACAATGAGCAGTTCTTC	CASETGDHYNEQFF
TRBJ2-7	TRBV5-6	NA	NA	TGTGCCAGCAGCTTAGGACAAGCACCTACCTACGAGCAGTACTTC	CASSLGQAPTYEQYF
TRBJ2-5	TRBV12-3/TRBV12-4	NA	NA	TGTGCCAGCAGGCTCGTGGGGGGTGAGACCCAGTACTTC	CASRLVGGETQYF
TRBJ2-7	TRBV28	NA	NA	TGTGCCAGCAGTACCGGGACAATGACTTACGAGCAGTACTTC	CASSTGTMTYEQYF
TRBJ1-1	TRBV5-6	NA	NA	TGTGCCAGCAGCCCGGATAGGAGGGGTGAAGCTTTCTTT	CASSPDRRGEAFF
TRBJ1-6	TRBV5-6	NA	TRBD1	TGTGCCAGCAGCTCTTCCCCGGCCGGGACAGGGGATTCACCCCTCCACTTT	CASSSSPAGTGDSPLHF
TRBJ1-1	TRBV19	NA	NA	TGTGCCAGTAGTACGGGGTTGAACACTGAAGCTTTCTTT	CASSTGLNTEAFF
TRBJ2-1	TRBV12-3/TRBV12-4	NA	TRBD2	TGTGCCAGCAGGGGGACTAGCGGGGGGGCCGCGTTCTTC	CASRGTSGGAAFF
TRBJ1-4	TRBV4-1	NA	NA	TGCGCCAGCAGCCCAGCCGGGGTGACAACTAATGAAAAACTGTTTTTT	CASSPAGVTTNEKLFF